These 13 T cell receptor beta chains were all obtained from the same sample, sequenced in a study of T cell responses to AZD1222 COVID-19 vaccine. The method was immunoSEQ multiplex PCR; TCRdb's version includes in-frame clones alone and lacks a portion of them. The sample carries more than 100,000 clones, approximately 90% recorded once. The sequencing used peripheral blood, collected on day 0 of AZD1222 vaccination. Source of these receptors: an adult in good health.

The chain links TRBV7-9 to TRBJ1-1, with D perhaps matching TRBD1 (5 bases). This CDR3 contains 17 residues. Per germline, CDR1 SEHNR and CDR2 FQNEAQ (reference sequence). Trimming pared 7 bases from V and 0 bases from J, leaving 21 bases between. The CDR3 region is CASNTGAGTYMNTEAFF. CDR3 DNA: TGTGCCAGCAACACTGGAGCAGGGACCTACATGAACACTGAAGCTTTCTTT. Combining the CDR3 with reference TRBV7-9 and TRBJ1-1 gives the whole variable domain DTGVSQNPRHKITKRGQNVTFRCDPISEHNRLYWYRQTLGQGPEFLTYFQNEAQLEKSRLLSDRFSAERPKGSFSTLEIQRTEQGDSAMYLCASNTGAGTYMNTEAFFGQGTRLTVV.

The chain links TRBV27 to TRBJ2-7; D uncertain. The CDR3 loop spans 13 amino acids. The V end was cut by 3 bases, the J end by 1 base, with 7 bases between. The germline V gene has CDR1 MNHEY and CDR2 SMNVEV (reference sequence). This CDR3 is CASSLTLSYEQYF. The CDR3 region has the DNA TGTGCCAGCAGTTTGACACTTTCCTACGAGCAGTACTTC.

This sequence joins TRBV29-1 and TRBJ1-1, with no clear D. V was pared by 6 bases and J by 0 bases, with 5 bases between. The CDR3 is made up of 11 amino acids. Germline CDR1 is SQVTM and CDR2 is ANQGSEA. The CDR3: CSVPVNTEAFF. The CDR3 nucleotides are TGCAGCGTACCCGTGAACACTGAAGCTTTCTTT.

This chain uses TRBV6-5 with TRBJ1-2; D perhaps matches TRBD1 (5 bases). V was clipped by 7 bases and J by 4 bases, with 7 bases between them. Germline-derived CDR1 and CDR2 are MNHEY and SVGAGI. This CDR3 contains 11 residues. CDR3: CASNGGYGYTF. The CDR3 nucleotides are TGTGCCAGCAACGGGGGCTATGGCTACACCTTC.

This clone was recorded a few times. The chain combines TRBV24-1 with TRBJ2-1; 12 positions match TRBD2. The V and J ends lost 4 bases and 7 bases, in that order; junction bases with no gene match: 10. This CDR3 has 17 residues. Germline V gives CDR1 KGHDR, CDR2 SFDVKD. Here the CDR3 reads CATSEDARTSGKNEQFF. The CDR3 DNA reads as TGTGCCACCAGTGAAGATGCCCGGACTAGCGGGAAGAATGAGCAGTTCTTC.

The chain carries TRBV5-4 and TRBJ2-1; D possibly corresponds to TRBD2 (6 bases). The germline V gene encodes CDR1 SGHNT and CDR2 YYREEE (reference sequence). The V and J ends lost 4 bases and 9 bases respectively, with 11 bases between them. The CDR3 has 12 residues. The CDR3 sequence: CASSLSGVEQFF. CDR3 bases: TGTGCCAGCAGCCTTAGCGGCGTTGAGCAGTTCTTC.

A few counts support this clone. At one boundary the junction diverges from the germline segment, which might be a read error. V is TRBV6-2 or TRBV6-3 and J is TRBJ2-1, with 9 nucleotides matching TRBD2. The V gene's germline CDR1 is MNHEY and CDR2 SVGEGT. The CDR3 contains 16 residues. DNA of the CDR3: TGTGCCAGCAGCACGATACGGCGGCTAGCGGGAATATCGAGGATCTTC. Encoded protein: CASSTIRRLAGISRIF.

J is TRBJ1-2 and V is TRBV18, with D hard to call. With 2 bases removed from V and 4 bases from J, the gap between germline ends came to 8 bases. This CDR3 region has 13 residues. Germline CDR1 KGHSH, CDR2 LQKENI. This CDR3 is CASSPAVTYGYTF. Written as DNA, the CDR3 is TGTGCCAGCTCACCAGCAGTTACCTATGGCTACACCTTC.

The CDR3 protein is CASSQLAGGYNEQFF. CDR3 nucleotide sequence: TGCGCCAGCAGCCAACTAGCGGGAGGTTACAATGAGCAGTTCTTC. V and J are TRBV4-3 and TRBJ2-1; 11 bases line up with TRBD2. Germline V gene data show CDR1 as LGHNA and CDR2 as YSLEER. V shed 2 bases, J shed 4 bases, and the junction held 1 base outside the gene matches. The CDR3 covers 15 residues.

Comment on this clone: It is unclear where the CDR3 begins or ends on the DNA, so no DNA is shown, and the CDR3 is as TCRdb lists it. V is TRBV11-2 and J is TRBJ2-7; whether TRBD1, the table's D call, matches the DNA was not checked. The CDR3 length equals 11 residues, ends included. Germline CDR1 SGHAT, CDR2 FQNNGV. Here the CDR3 reads CASSSVGQGIF.

The chain recombines TRBV19 with TRBJ1-1; 7 bases line up with TRBD1. The CDR3 is 14 residues long. Trimming took 6 bases from V and 5 from J; bases not matched to a gene: 9. CDR1 and CDR2 from the germline V gene are LNHDA and SQIVND (reference sequence). This chain's CDR3 is CASSRQGAPTEAFF. The CDR3 DNA sequence: TGTGCCAGTAGCCGACAGGGAGCACCAACTGAAGCTTTCTTT.

The CDR3 reads CASGGQVYNSPLHF. CDR3 DNA: TGTGCCAGCGGTGGACAGGTCTATAATTCACCCCTCCACTTT. This chain joins TRBV2 and TRBJ1-6, with 7 bases fitting TRBD1. Losses at the gene ends were 8 bases for V and 3 bases for J; bases not matched to a gene: 4. Germline loops: CDR1 SNHLY, CDR2 FYNNEI. The CDR3 runs 14 residues.

CDR3 in DNA: TGTGCCAGCAGCCAATACCGCGGGGCTATAGACAATGAGCAGTTCTTC. It yields the protein CASSQYRGAIDNEQFF. This chain uses TRBV16 with TRBJ2-1; possible D gene TRBD2, 6 bases. The V gene's germline CDR1 is KGHSY and CDR2 FQNENV. The CDR3 loop spans 16 amino acids. V lost 1 base, J lost 5 bases, and 15 bases lay in between.